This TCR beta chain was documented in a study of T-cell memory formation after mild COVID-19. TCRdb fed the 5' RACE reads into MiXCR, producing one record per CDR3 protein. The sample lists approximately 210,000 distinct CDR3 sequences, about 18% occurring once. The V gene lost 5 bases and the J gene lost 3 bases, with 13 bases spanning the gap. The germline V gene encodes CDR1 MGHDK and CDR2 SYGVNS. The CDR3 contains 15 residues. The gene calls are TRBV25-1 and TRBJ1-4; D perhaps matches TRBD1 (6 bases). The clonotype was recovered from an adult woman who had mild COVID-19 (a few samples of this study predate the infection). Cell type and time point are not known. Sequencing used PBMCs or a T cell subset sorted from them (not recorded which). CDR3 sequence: CASSMGGPANEKLFF. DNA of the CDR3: TGTGCCAGCAGTATGGGGGGCCCAGCTAATGAAAAACTGTTTTTT.